One sample yielded the 3 T cell receptor beta chains listed below, sequenced in a study of low-dose radiotherapy and immunotherapy resistance in tumors. Time point of the sample: before trial treatment. TRAV- and TRBV-specific primers, spanning alpha and beta chains, primed first-strand cDNA. TCRs underwent about 22 PCR cycles of amplification with a constant-region primer and V-primer adapter. Via MiXCR, TCRdb re-called the reads, giving one row per CDR3 protein. The table records nearly 95,000 distinct CDR3 sequences, roughly a tenth of them present only once. The sequences come from PBMCs, collected before treatment. These TCRs come from a male donor with prostate cancer.

This clonotype was counted many times. The chain is built from TRBV28 and TRBJ2-6; 10 positions agree with TRBD1. The junction had 8 bases not matched to a gene; V was cut back by 10 bases and J by 2 bases. Germline CDR1 and CDR2: MDHEN and SYDVKM. The CDR3 length is 16 residues. This chain's CDR3 is CATFRDRGPGANVLTF. Written as DNA, the CDR3 is TGTGCCACGTTTCGGGACAGGGGCCCTGGGGCCAACGTCCTGACTTTC.

This clonotype has at least ten counts. This chain uses TRBV27 with TRBJ2-7; TRBD1 aligns across 11 bases. In germline, CDR1 is MNHEY, CDR2 SMNVEV (reference sequence). This CDR3 has 15 residues. With V trimmed by 3 bases and J by 4 bases, 5 bases remained unmatched. CDR3 nucleotide sequence: TGTGCCAGCAGTTTGCGGGACAGGGGGGGATACGAGCAGTACTTC. As protein: CASSLRDRGGYEQYF.

The gene calls are TRBV6-2 or TRBV6-3 and TRBJ1-2; 7 nucleotides align to TRBD1. Germline V gene sequence: CDR1 MNHEY, CDR2 SVGEGT. With 5 bases clipped from V and 4 bases from J, the junction kept 10 bases outside the gene matches. This CDR3 is built from 15 residues. The CDR3 DNA reads TGTGCCAGCAGTGAAAGGGACAGCGCGCTCTATGGCTACACCTTC. As protein: CASSERDSALYGYTF.